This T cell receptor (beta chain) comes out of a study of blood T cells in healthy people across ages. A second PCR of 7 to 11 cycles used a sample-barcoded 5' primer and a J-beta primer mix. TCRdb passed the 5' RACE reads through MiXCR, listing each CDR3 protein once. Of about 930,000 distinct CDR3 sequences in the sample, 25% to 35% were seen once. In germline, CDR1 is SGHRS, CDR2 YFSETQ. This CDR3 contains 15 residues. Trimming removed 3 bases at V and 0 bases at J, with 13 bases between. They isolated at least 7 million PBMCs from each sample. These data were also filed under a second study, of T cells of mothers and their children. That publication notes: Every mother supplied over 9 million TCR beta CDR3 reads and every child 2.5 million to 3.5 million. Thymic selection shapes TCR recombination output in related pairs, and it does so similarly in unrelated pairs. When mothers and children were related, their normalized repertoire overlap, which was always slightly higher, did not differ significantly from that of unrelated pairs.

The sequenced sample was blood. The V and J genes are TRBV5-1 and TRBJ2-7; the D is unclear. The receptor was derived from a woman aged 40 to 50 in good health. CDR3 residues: CASSSLTISSYEQYF. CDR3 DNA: TGCGCCAGCAGCTCGCTAACCATCAGCTCCTACGAGCAGTACTTC.